The 15 T cell receptor beta chains presented below share a single source sample, sequenced in a study of CD8 T cells in ankylosing spondylitis. Study results and limitations: In ankylosing spondylitis blood, a motif of about eight highly homologous TCR beta variants appeared characteristic.

These receptors have no identified antigens. Each CDR3 protein gets one entry after TCRdb re-called the 5' RACE reads with MiXCR. The sample carries roughly 700,000 distinct CDR3 sequences, 15% to 20% recorded once. Sequenced input: blood, either unsorted or a sorted T cell fraction (not recorded which). These receptors were obtained from a male donor with ankylosing spondylitis.

This clonotype was picked up one time. This chain joins TRBV4-1 and TRBJ1-4; unclear D gene. Per the germline V gene, CDR1 is MGHRA and CDR2 is YSYEKL. The CDR3 contains 14 residues. V lost 5 bases, J lost 2 bases, and 9 bases lay in between. The CDR3 sequence: CASSFRSTNEKLFF. The CDR3 coding sequence is TGCGCCAGCAGCTTCCGGTCTACTAATGAAAAACTGTTTTTT.

The chain carries TRBV9 and TRBJ2-1; 10 positions agree with TRBD2. Trimming at V came to 0 bases and at J to 5 bases, leaving 8 bases not matched to a gene. This CDR3 has 17 residues. Germline CDR1 and CDR2: SGDLS and YYNGEE. CDR3 in amino acids: CASSVDRGTSVDNEQFF. The CDR3 DNA reads TGTGCCAGCAGCGTAGACCGGGGGACTAGCGTTGACAATGAGCAGTTCTTC.

Ten or more counts support this clonotype. The rearrangement uses TRBV11-2 and TRBJ1-4; D may be TRBD1 (5 bases). Germline V CDR1 and CDR2: SGHAT, FQNNGV. Trimming shortened V by 3 bases and J by 0 bases, and 8 bases separated the two germline ends. The CDR3 runs to 15 residues. This CDR3 reads CASSLRGATNEKLFF. CDR3 DNA sequence: TGTGCCAGCAGCTTGCGGGGGGCAACTAATGAAAAACTGTTTTTT.

The chain links TRBV7-6 to TRBJ2-7, with TRBD1 matching 8 bases. The CDR3 spans 17 residues. Germline trimming cut 0 bases from V and 1 base from J; bases unmatched to any gene: 8. The germline V gene encodes CDR1 SGHVS and CDR2 FNYEAQ. CDR3 sequence: CASSLALGTGGSYEQYF. CDR3 nucleotides: TGTGCCAGCAGCTTAGCTCTAGGCACAGGGGGGTCCTACGAGCAGTACTTC.

This clonotype has just a few counts. The chain links TRBV28 to TRBJ2-2, with 7 bases lining up with TRBD1. CDR3 length: 15 amino acids. Germline assignment: CDR1 MDHEN and CDR2 SYDVKM. The J segment lost 7 bases and the V segment lost 9 bases, leaving 14 bases of the junction unmatched. Here the CDR3 reads CASSKTGQHHGELFF. CDR3 nucleotides: TGTGCCAGTAGTAAAACGGGACAGCATCACGGGGAGCTGTTTTTT.

J is TRBJ2-1 and V is TRBV20-1; 8 positions match TRBD1. The V segment lost 8 bases and the J segment 4 bases; nucleotides outside the gene matches: 4. Germline lookup yields CDR1 DFQATT and CDR2 SNEGSKA (reference sequence). This CDR3 spans 12 amino acids. CDR3 region: CSIHRGYNEQFF. In nucleotides, the CDR3 is TGCAGTATCCACAGGGGGTACAATGAGCAGTTCTTC.

The gene calls are TRBV10-3 and TRBJ2-5; D is unresolved. The CDR3 loop spans 14 amino acids. Germline V lookup: CDR1 ENHRY, CDR2 SYGVKD. V was trimmed by 2 bases and J by 7 bases, leaving 14 bases between them. CDR3 in amino acids: CAISEEYSPGTQYF. DNA for the CDR3: TGTGCCATCAGTGAGGAGTACAGCCCAGGGACCCAGTACTTC.

This clonotype was seen only a few times. The chain employs TRBV20-1 and TRBJ2-7; the D call may be TRBD1 or TRBD2 (5 bases each). Per germline, CDR1 DFQATT and CDR2 SNEGSKA (reference sequence). The CDR3 is 13 residues long. Trimming shortened V by 6 bases and J by 2 bases, and 14 bases separated the two germline ends. CDR3 protein: CSANRDGPYEQYF. In DNA form, the CDR3 reads TGCAGTGCAAACCGGGACGGTCCCTACGAGCAGTACTTC.

The V gene is TRBV12-3 or TRBV12-4, the J gene TRBJ2-1; tentatively, D is TRBD1 or TRBD2 (5 bases each). Trimming left V 4 bases short and J 10 bases short, with 20 bases between. This CDR3 region has 15 residues. The CDR3 region is CASSSQNLLAGEQFF. For the CDR3, the DNA is TGTGCCAGCAGTTCGCAGAACCTTCTAGCAGGGGAGCAGTTCTTC.

The chain employs TRBV6-1 and TRBJ2-1; D is perhaps TRBD2 (6 bases). The CDR3 extends over 20 amino acids. V lost 4 bases and J lost 0, with 25 bases in between. Germline CDR1 reads MNHNS; CDR2 reads SASEGT. CDR3 amino acids: CASSVTSGLAEESSYNEQFF. The CDR3 bases are TGTGCCAGCAGTGTAACATCAGGTTTAGCGGAGGAGAGCTCCTACAATGAGCAGTTCTTC.

This clonotype turned up a few times. The chain recombines TRBV20-1 with TRBJ1-6; 7 nucleotides line up with TRBD1. This CDR3 has 16 residues. The germline CDR1 and CDR2 sequences are DFQATT and SNEGSKA (reference sequence). V lost 2 bases and J lost 5; bases outside the gene matches: 9. Written as DNA, the CDR3 is TGCAGTGCTAGAAAAGGGGGCGCTTCTCATAATTCACCCCTCCACTTT. Translation gives CSARKGGASHNSPLHF.

This clonotype turned up a few times. The chain joins TRBV29-1 to TRBJ2-7; D is perhaps TRBD1 (6 bases). Deletions cut 6 bases from V and 2 bases from J, with 11 bases between. Germline V gene lookup returns CDR1 SQVTM and CDR2 ANQGSEA. The length of the CDR3 is 12 residues. The chain's CDR3 is CSVLTGAYEQYF. In DNA form, the CDR3 reads TGCAGCGTCCTGACAGGAGCCTACGAGCAGTACTTC.

This clonotype was counted a single time. The chain links TRBV29-1 to TRBJ2-3, with TRBD2 identical over 7 bases. Germline CDR1 is SQVTM and CDR2 is ANQGSEA. This CDR3 comprises 14 residues. With 4 bases clipped from V and 4 bases from J, the junction kept 8 bases outside the gene matches. In DNA form, the CDR3 reads TGCAGCGTTGTGGGAGGGATGGGGGCAGATACGCAGTATTTT. Its protein is CSVVGGMGADTQYF.

This clonotype was seen only a few times. The chain employs TRBV7-9 and TRBJ2-1, with TRBD2 identical over 14 bases. The CDR3 length is 16 residues. The V and J ends lost 5 bases and 8 bases, in that order; junction bases with no gene match: 8. From germline, CDR1 is SEHNR and CDR2 FQNEAQ (reference sequence). CDR3 loop: CASSTGTSGGLHEQFF. The CDR3 coding sequence is TGTGCCAGCAGCACAGGGACTAGCGGGGGTCTGCATGAGCAGTTCTTC.

V and J are TRBV25-1 and TRBJ1-1; possibly TRBD1 for D (6 bases). The CDR3 consists of 13 residues. With 5 bases removed from V and 4 bases from J, the gap between germline ends came to 11 bases. Germline V CDR1 and CDR2: MGHDK, SYGVNS. CDR3 residues: CASSSLQGTEAFF. The CDR3 DNA reads as TGTGCCAGCAGTTCTTTACAGGGCACTGAAGCTTTCTTT.